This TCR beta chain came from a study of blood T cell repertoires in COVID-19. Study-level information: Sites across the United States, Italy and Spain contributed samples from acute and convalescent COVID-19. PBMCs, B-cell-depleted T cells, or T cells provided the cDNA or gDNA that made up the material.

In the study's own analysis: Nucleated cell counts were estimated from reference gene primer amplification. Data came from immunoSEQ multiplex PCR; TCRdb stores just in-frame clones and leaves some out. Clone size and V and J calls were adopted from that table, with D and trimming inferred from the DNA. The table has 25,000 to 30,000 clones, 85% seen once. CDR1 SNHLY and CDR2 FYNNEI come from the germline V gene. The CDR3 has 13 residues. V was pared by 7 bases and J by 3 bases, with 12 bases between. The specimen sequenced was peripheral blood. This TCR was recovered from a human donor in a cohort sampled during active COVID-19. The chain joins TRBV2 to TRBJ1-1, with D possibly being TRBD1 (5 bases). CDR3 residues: CASIAGRDTEAFF. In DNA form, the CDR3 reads TGTGCCAGCATCGCGGGACGAGACACTGAAGCTTTCTTT. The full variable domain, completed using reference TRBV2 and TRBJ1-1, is EPEVTQTPSHQVTQMGQEVILRCVPISNHLYFYWYRQILGQKVEFLVSFYNNEISEKSEIFDDQFSVERPDGSNFTLKIRSTKLEDSAMYFCASIAGRDTEAFFGQGTRLTVV.